This TCR beta chain was retrieved from a study of CD8+ T cells in alopecia areata. Study-level information: Each day, treated patients took oral tofacitinib twice, at 5 to 10 mg per dose.

Study results and limitations: Scalp sample data also include resident alphabeta T cells from normal skin.

Extraction and reverse transcription of RNA yielded cDNA as the sequencing template. The method was immunoSEQ multiplex PCR; TCRdb's version includes in-frame clones alone and lacks a portion of them. The sample carries about 200,000 clones, 60% to 70% recorded once. Indicated treatment: oral pan-JAK inhibitor, 5-10 mg twice daily. Isolation of CD4+ and CD8+ T cells from PBMCs was achieved by sorting. The length of the CDR3 is 15 residues. The J segment lost 3 bases and the V segment lost 2 bases, leaving 4 bases of the junction unmatched. Germline loops: CDR1 SGHRS, CDR2 YFSETQ. Note on this clone: Its matching antigen is unknown.

This rearrangement joins TRBV5-1 to TRBJ1-5; 8 positions match TRBD1. The receptor was derived from a human donor with alopecia areata. The input for sequencing was CD4+ T cells sorted from blood, taken at week 4, from a patient treated with tofacitinib. The CDR3 bases are TGCGCCAGCAGCTTTCAGGGGGCCTTCAATCAGCCCCAGCATTTT. It is translated as CASSFQGAFNQPQHF. Filled out from reference TRBV5-1 and TRBJ1-5, the complete variable domain reads KAGVTQTPRYLIKTRGQQVTLSCSPISGHRSVSWYQQTPGQGLQFLFEYFSETQRNKGNFPGRFSGRQFSNSRSEMNVSTLELGDSALYLCASSFQGAFNQPQHFGDGTRLSIL.